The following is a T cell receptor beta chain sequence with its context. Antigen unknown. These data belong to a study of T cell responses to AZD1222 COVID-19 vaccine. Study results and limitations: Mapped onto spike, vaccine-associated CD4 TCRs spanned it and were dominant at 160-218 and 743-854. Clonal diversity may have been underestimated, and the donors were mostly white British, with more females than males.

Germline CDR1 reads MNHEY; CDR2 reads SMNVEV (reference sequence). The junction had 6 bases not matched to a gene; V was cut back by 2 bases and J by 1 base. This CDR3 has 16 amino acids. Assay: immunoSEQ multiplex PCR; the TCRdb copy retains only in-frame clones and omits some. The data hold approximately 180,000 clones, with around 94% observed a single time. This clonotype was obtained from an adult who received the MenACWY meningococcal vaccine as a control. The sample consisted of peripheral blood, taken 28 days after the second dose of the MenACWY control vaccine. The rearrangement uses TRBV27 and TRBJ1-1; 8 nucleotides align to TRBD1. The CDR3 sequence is CASSLRGQVRNTEAFF. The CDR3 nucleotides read TGTGCCAGCAGTTTAAGGGGACAGGTGAGGAACACTGAAGCTTTCTTT.